These 7 T cell receptor beta chains were sequenced from one sample in a study of identical twins. TCRdb passed the 5' RACE reads through MiXCR, listing each CDR3 protein once. The table has fewer than 250,000 distinct CDR3 sequences, approximately 8% seen once. This sample was shared with a second study, whose subject was yellow fever vaccine responses in identical twins.

Material for sequencing was CD8+ T cells sorted from blood. These receptors were obtained from a woman aged 18-29 years in good health.

The rearrangement uses TRBV3-1 and TRBJ2-4; D remains unclear. Trimming took off 1 base at V and 9 bases at J, with 16 bases between the two ends. The germline CDR1 and CDR2 sequences are LGHDT and YNNKEL (reference sequence). This CDR3 has 15 amino acids. The CDR3 nucleotides read TGTGCCAGCAGCCAAGGCCGATCGGCGGCTACCATTCAGTACTTC. Protein product: CASSQGRSAATIQYF. Full variable domain (missing parts from reference TRBV3-1 and TRBJ2-4): DTAVSQTPKYLVTQMGNDKSIKCEQNLGHDTMYWYKQDSKKFLKIMFSYNNKELIINETVPNRFSPKSPDKAHLNLHINSLELGDSAVYFCASSQGRSAATIQYFGAGTRLSVL.

In this sample, this clonotype turned up many times. The chain links TRBV29-1 to TRBJ1-1; 9 positions agree with TRBD1. In germline, CDR1 is SQVTM, CDR2 ANQGSEA. The CDR3 consists of 11 residues. The ends lost 7 bases at V and 9 bases at J; junction bases unmatched: 6. The CDR3: CSGRNRGQAFF. The CDR3 DNA reads as TGCAGCGGCAGAAACAGGGGGCAAGCTTTCTTT.

This clonotype has more than one count but fewer than ten. This chain links TRBV15 with TRBJ2-2, with 9 bases lining up with TRBD2. The CDR3 sequence is 15 residues long. V was pared by 3 bases and J by 6 bases, with 5 bases of the junction left unmatched. Germline CDR1 reads LNHNV; CDR2 reads YYDKDF (reference sequence). CDR3: CATSSSGRTAGELFF. The CDR3 DNA sequence: TGTGCCACCAGCAGCAGCGGGAGGACAGCCGGGGAGCTGTTTTTT.

The rearrangement uses TRBV12-5 and TRBJ1-2; the D is unclear. With 2 bases removed from V and 5 bases from J, the gap between germline ends came to 12 bases. This CDR3 is built from 14 residues. Germline CDR1 reads LGHNT; CDR2 reads FRNRAP. The CDR3 region is CASGLPDIEYGYTF. The DNA of the CDR3 is TGTGCTAGTGGTTTGCCCGATATCGAGTATGGCTACACCTTC. The entire variable domain, with the rest obtained from reference TRBV12-5 and TRBJ1-2, is as follows: DARVTQTPRHKVTEMGQEVTMRCQPILGHNTVFWYRQTMMQGLELLAYFRNRAPLDDSGMPKDRFSAEMPDATLATLKIQPSEPRDSAVYFCASGLPDIEYGYTFGSGTRLTVV.

This clonotype was detected a few times. The gene calls are TRBV3-1 and TRBJ2-5; D is possibly TRBD1 (5 bases). Looked up from germline, CDR1 is LGHDT and CDR2 is YNNKEL (reference sequence). V lost 3 bases and J lost 5, with 16 bases in between. The CDR3 totals 15 residues. The CDR3 loop reads CASSQRTPSEETQYF. The CDR3 nucleotides are TGTGCCAGCAGCCAGAGGACACCATCAGAGGAGACCCAGTACTTC.

The chain is built from TRBV11-3 and TRBJ2-1; D gene uncertain. Trimming took 5 bases from V and 4 from J, leaving 21 bases between them. The CDR3 loop spans 17 amino acids. Germline V gene data show CDR1 as SGHNT and CDR2 as YENEEA. The CDR3 coding sequence is TGTGCCAGCAGCCACCGGGCTGTGACACTCGGTTACAATGAGCAGTTCTTC. Translating it yields CASSHRAVTLGYNEQFF.

The CDR3 sequence is CASSSRDDQETQYF. Written as DNA, the CDR3 is TGTGCCAGCAGCTCCAGGGACGACCAAGAGACCCAGTACTTC. The genes are TRBV13 and TRBJ2-5; D might be TRBD1 or TRBD2, each matching 5 bases. Trimming took 4 bases from V and 0 from J, leaving 9 bases between them. The CDR3 spans 14 residues. CDR1 is PRHDT, CDR2 FYEKMQ, per germline (reference sequence). The complete variable domain, with remaining parts taken from reference TRBV13 and TRBJ2-5, reads AAGVIQSPRHLIKEKRETATLKCYPIPRHDTVYWYQQGPGQDPQFLISFYEKMQSDKGSIPDRFSAQQFSDYHSELNMSSLELGDSALYFCASSSRDDQETQYFGPGTRLLVL.